The clone carrying this T cell receptor beta chain was seen just once. Antigen specificity is unknown. TCRbeta library preparation incorporated unique molecular identifiers. TCRdb independently ran MiXCR on the PCR reads; one entry per CDR3 protein. The sample comprises about 980,000 distinct CDR3 sequences, around 30% of which are singletons, and around 30% rests with the top ten. CDR3 length: 15 amino acids. The J segment lost 9 bases and the V segment lost 1 base, leaving 6 bases of the junction unmatched. Germline values: CDR1 SEHNR, CDR2 FQNEAQ (reference sequence). The record originates from a study of T-cell reconstitution after alpha-beta-depleted transplantation in children. Study-level points and caveats: Hyperexpanded clones declined; after one year, newly produced T cells mostly supplied diversity. High day-60 TCRbeta diversity in some patients came from surviving recipient T cells and thymic progenitors. There were reportedly several hundred expanded graft clones from which alpha-beta T cells came about two months after transplant.

The chain joins TRBV7-9 to TRBJ2-1, with TRBD2 identical over 10 bases. The receptor comes from a boy in the first two years of life who had a stem cell transplant for SCID, so the T cells may come from the graft donor. Material: PBMCs, mostly from graft donor cells, obtained 360 days after TCRalphabeta/CD19-depleted stem cell transplant. The CDR3 coding sequence is TGTGCCAGCAGCTTAGAGAGCGGGGGGGCCGGTGAGCAGTTCTTC. It encodes CASSLESGGAGEQFF.